The next 25 T cell receptor beta chains were all read from a single sample in a study of CD8 T cells in Susac syndrome (dated by TCRdb to the late 2010s). The library was obtained by the immunoSEQ multiplex PCR assay. RNA was extracted using the RNeasy kit, and about 0.45 to 1 ug of the RNA was reverse transcribed with random hexamers. TCRdb took the public reads, trimmed them with fastp at Q25, ran MiXCR for clone calling and kept in-frame beta chains. Entries are consolidated by CDR3 protein sequence, retaining the most common genes and DNA. The sample has about 190,000 distinct CDR3 sequences on record, around 95% of them singletons. The ten largest clones take up around 0.1% of the sample. Sequencing was done on a sample of CD4+ T cells from PBMCs. These receptors all stem from a human donor with Susac syndrome.

This rearrangement joins TRBV9 to TRBJ1-1; D unresolved. The CDR3 extends over 16 amino acids. Per the germline V gene, CDR1 is SGDLS and CDR2 is YYNGEE. Trimming left V 3 bases short and J 4 bases short, with 19 bases between. CDR3: CASSGLSDGLITEAFF. CDR3 nucleotide sequence: TGTGCCAGCAGCGGACTGTCGGACGGATTAATCACTGAAGCTTTCTTT.

This rearrangement joins TRBV2 to TRBJ2-2, with D possibly matching TRBD1 (6 bases). The CDR3 has 15 amino acids. The V gene's germline CDR1 is SNHLY and CDR2 FYNNEI. V dropped 7 bases and J dropped 1 base, with 13 bases sitting between them. Here the CDR3 reads CASMRDNRNTGELFF. The CDR3 DNA sequence: TGTGCCAGCATGAGGGACAACCGGAACACCGGGGAGCTGTTTTTT.

V gene TRBV15 combines with J gene TRBJ1-2; possible D gene TRBD1, 5 bases. Per the germline V gene, CDR1 is LNHNV and CDR2 is YYDKDF (reference sequence). The CDR3 covers 16 residues. V was shortened by 0 bases and J by 0 bases, with 11 bases between the two germline ends. CDR3 bases: TGTGCCACCAGCAGAGATCCGGCAGGGTCTAACTATGGCTACACCTTC. It codes for CATSRDPAGSNYGYTF.

This clonotype was found once. V is TRBV12-3 or TRBV12-4 and J is TRBJ2-3; 8 nucleotides line up with TRBD2. V dropped 7 bases and J dropped 3; count of bases not matched to a gene: 6. This CDR3 has 14 residues. CDR3 nucleotides: TGTGCCAGCATCAAAGCGGGGGTGACAGATACGCAGTATTTT. This sequence encodes CASIKAGVTDTQYF.

DNA of the CDR3: TGCAGTGCTAGCACCCAGGCGGTAACCAAAAACATTCAGTACTTC. Translated, it gives CSASTQAVTKNIQYF. V gene TRBV20-1 combines with J gene TRBJ2-4, with D uncertain. V lost 3 bases and J 2 bases, leaving 14 bases between the germline ends. Germline-derived CDR1 and CDR2 are DFQATT and SNEGSKA (reference sequence). The CDR3 sequence is 15 residues long.

The DNA of the CDR3 is TGCAGTGCCCATTCAGGGGTGGACGAGCAGTACTTC. It yields the protein CSAHSGVDEQYF. The rearrangement joins TRBV20-1 to TRBJ2-7, with TRBD1 as a possible D gene (6 bases). The length of the CDR3 is 12 residues. Germline V gives CDR1 DFQATT, CDR2 SNEGSKA (reference sequence). Trimming left V 6 bases short and J 5 bases short, with 14 bases between.

The table lists this clonotype with a count of one. The chain links TRBV3-1 to TRBJ1-2; D gene uncertain. CDR3 size: 12 residues. V lost 4 bases and J 4 bases, leaving 7 bases between the germline ends. Germline CDR1 is LGHDT and CDR2 is YNNKEL (reference sequence). The CDR3 spells CASSLRSYGYTF. The CDR3 DNA reads TGTGCCAGCAGCCTACGGAGCTATGGCTACACCTTC.

CDR3 nucleotide sequence: TGCGCCAGCAGCTTGGGGAATAGCGTTCTCACCTACAATGAGCAGTTCTTC. Protein product: CASSLGNSVLTYNEQFF. J is TRBJ2-1 and V is TRBV5-1; tentatively, D is TRBD2 (5 bases). V lost 0 bases and J 2 bases, leaving 15 bases between the germline ends. Germline V gene data show CDR1 as SGHRS and CDR2 as YFSETQ. The CDR3 consists of 17 residues. Based on the CDR3 plus reference TRBV5-1 and TRBJ2-1, the full variable domain is KAGVTQTPRYLIKTRGQQVTLSCSPISGHRSVSWYQQTPGQGLQFLFEYFSETQRNKGNFPGRFSGRQFSNSRSEMNVSTLELGDSALYLCASSLGNSVLTYNEQFFGPGTRLTVL.

The chain recombines TRBV7-2 with TRBJ1-2, with 7 bases fitting TRBD1. CDR3 length: 17 residues. The J segment lost 0 bases and the V segment lost 5 bases, leaving 12 bases of the junction unmatched. Germline V lookup: CDR1 SGHTA, CDR2 FQGNSA. CDR3 sequence (DNA): TGTGCCAGCAGCGCCTTCCGGGGACAGATAACTAACTATGGCTACACCTTC. It encodes CASSAFRGQITNYGYTF.

The chain has TRBV15 and TRBJ1-1; no definite D call. Germline V gene sequence: CDR1 LNHNV, CDR2 YYDKDF (reference sequence). The V gene lost 9 bases and the J gene lost 1 base, with 15 bases spanning the gap. The CDR3 contains 14 residues. The CDR3 loop reads CATMRRSGNTEAFF. The DNA for the CDR3 is TGTGCCACTATGCGCCGCAGCGGGAACACTGAAGCTTTCTTT.

The V call is TRBV20-1, the J call TRBJ2-3; TRBD1 is a possible D gene (5 bases). From germline, CDR1 is DFQATT and CDR2 SNEGSKA (reference sequence). Trimming removed 3 bases at V and 3 bases at J, with 10 bases between. The CDR3 runs to 13 residues. This chain's CDR3 is CSASRGDTDTQYF. The CDR3 DNA reads as TGCAGTGCTAGTAGGGGCGATACAGATACGCAGTATTTT.

The chain carries TRBV28 and TRBJ1-5; the D is unclear. This CDR3 region has 12 residues. Germline CDR1 is MDHEN and CDR2 is SYDVKM. V lost 1 base and J lost 8, with 6 bases in between. The CDR3 coding sequence is TGTGCCAGCAGTTTATTTCCGGAGCCCCAGCATTTT. It encodes CASSLFPEPQHF.

The chain couples TRBV30 to TRBJ1-2, with D unclear. V was trimmed by 6 bases and J by 1 base, leaving 24 bases between them. The CDR3 has 17 residues. The germline V gene encodes CDR1 GTSNPN and CDR2 SVGIG (reference sequence). Here the CDR3 DNA reads TGTGCCTGCAGTCCGGATTCAGGCCCTAATCTTAACTATGGCTACACCTTC. As protein: CACSPDSGPNLNYGYTF.

The gene calls are TRBV20-1 and TRBJ2-1; D possibly uses TRBD1 or TRBD2 (6 bases each). The V gene's germline CDR1 is DFQATT and CDR2 SNEGSKA (reference sequence). The V end was cut by 4 bases, the J end by 2 bases, with 12 bases between. The CDR3 sequence is 14 residues long. CDR3 in DNA: TGCAGTGCTAACGGGGGCCCCACCTACAATGAGCAGTTCTTC. Protein product: CSANGGPTYNEQFF.

This clonotype has just a few counts. The chain is built from TRBV7-9 and TRBJ1-1; a possible D gene is TRBD1 (6 bases). Germline-derived CDR1 and CDR2 are SEHNR and FQNEAQ (reference sequence). This CDR3 has 13 amino acids. The ends were cut back, 3 bases at V and 5 bases at J, with 10 bases in the middle. DNA for the CDR3: TGTGCCAGCAGCTTGGAAGGGGGGACTGAAGCTTTCTTT. It translates to CASSLEGGTEAFF.

V usage is TRBV6-2 or TRBV6-3 and J usage is TRBJ2-1; 9 positions agree with TRBD2. J gave up 3 bases and V 0 bases, and 6 bases lay outside the gene matches. In germline, CDR1 is MNHEY, CDR2 SVGEGT. The CDR3 totals 17 residues. The DNA of the CDR3 is TGTGCCAGCAGTTACTCGCCGACTAGCGGCCTCTACAATGAGCAGTTCTTC. Translation: CASSYSPTSGLYNEQFF.

Here the CDR3 DNA reads TGCAGCGTTGAAGATGGGGTTACTAATGAAAAACTGTTTTTT. It codes for CSVEDGVTNEKLFF. The chain couples TRBV29-1 to TRBJ1-4; D gene uncertain. The CDR3 is 14 amino acids. CDR1 is SQVTM and CDR2 is ANQGSEA in the germline V gene. V lost 0 bases to trimming and J lost 2 bases, with 7 bases between them.

The chain links TRBV6-2 or TRBV6-3 to TRBJ1-2; TRBD1 aligns across 9 bases. Germline V CDR1 and CDR2: MNHEY, SVGEGT. V lost 7 bases to trimming and J lost 3 bases; unmatched junction nucleotides: 3. This CDR3 has 13 residues. The CDR3 sequence: CASNRDRDYGYTF. The CDR3 nucleotides read TGTGCCAGCAACAGGGACAGGGACTATGGCTACACCTTC.

About this clonotype itself: An end of the junction differs from the germline gene, which may be a read error. The chain carries TRBV7-7 and TRBJ2-2; D is unresolved. This CDR3 has 14 residues. Germline V lookup: CDR1 SSHAT, CDR2 FNYEAQ (reference sequence). Here the CDR3 DNA reads TGTGCTAGCAGCTCCCGGACCGGGACCGGGGAGCTGTTTTTT. Protein product: CASSSRTGTGELFF.

CDR3 amino acids: CASSENGGNTGELFF. The CDR3 DNA follows: TGTGCCAGCAGTGAAAACGGGGGGAACACCGGGGAGCTGTTTTTT. This chain links TRBV2 with TRBJ2-2; D may be TRBD2 (6 bases). This CDR3 contains 15 residues. Trimming pared 2 bases from V and 1 base from J, leaving 8 bases between. Germline lookup yields CDR1 SNHLY and CDR2 FYNNEI.

This chain uses TRBV6-4 with TRBJ2-7; 8 nucleotides align to TRBD1. Germline V lookup: CDR1 MRHNA, CDR2 SNTAGT. This CDR3 comprises 13 residues. The trim removed 5 bases at V and 7 bases at J, leaving 7 bases unmatched. This CDR3 is CASSPTGGPEQYF. The CDR3 coding sequence is TGTGCCAGCAGTCCTACAGGGGGACCAGAGCAGTACTTC.

The genes are TRBV7-2 and TRBJ1-1; possibly TRBD1 for D (5 bases). Germline V gives CDR1 SGHTA, CDR2 FQGNSA. Trimming pared 4 bases from V and 1 base from J, leaving 10 bases between. This CDR3 region has 14 residues. This CDR3 reads CASSYGHSNTEAFF. In nucleotides, the CDR3 is TGTGCCAGCAGCTACGGACACTCGAACACTGAAGCTTTCTTT.

The chain employs TRBV29-1 and TRBJ2-2, with TRBD1 matching 9 bases. Per germline, CDR1 SQVTM and CDR2 ANQGSEA. The V gene end was trimmed by 4 bases and the J gene end by 4 bases; junction bases not matched to a gene: 10. The CDR3 totals 16 residues. The CDR3 DNA sequence: TGCAGCGTTGCCCCAAACAGGGGGCCCGGCACCGGGGAGCTGTTTTTT. Its translation is CSVAPNRGPGTGELFF.

The chain employs TRBV20-1 and TRBJ2-1; 8 bases are a match to TRBD2. CDR3 length: 15 amino acids. Germline assignment: CDR1 DFQATT and CDR2 SNEGSKA (reference sequence). Trimming removed 0 bases from V and 2 bases from J; junction bases left unmatched: 3. The CDR3 loop reads CSARDPRGAYNEQFF. The CDR3 nucleotides are TGCAGTGCTAGAGATCCGCGGGGGGCCTACAATGAGCAGTTCTTC.

The chain combines TRBV7-9 with TRBJ1-6, with 7 bases matching TRBD1. The CDR3 covers 15 residues. The ends lost 1 base at V and 6 bases at J; junction bases unmatched: 3. CDR1 SEHNR and CDR2 FQNEAQ come from the germline V gene (reference sequence). The CDR3 DNA is TGTGCCAGCAGCTTAGGGACAGGAGTTAATTCACCCCTCCACTTT. Residues: CASSLGTGVNSPLHF.